This is a list of T cell receptor beta chains from one sample in a study of blood T cell repertoires in COVID-19. Libraries were prepared by immunoSEQ multiplex PCR; TCRdb keeps only in-frame clonotypes and omits some of them. The profile shows over 150,000 clones, roughly 79% of them singletons. Sequencing was done on a sample of peripheral blood. These receptors were collected from a woman between 70 and 85 years old with acute or convalescent COVID-19. Each CDR3 is given with its conserved first and last residue. The order of the fields is V gene, J gene, D gene, clone size, CDR3 DNA, CDR3 protein. The D gene is left open where the match is weak. Clone size is given for some rows only: seen once, a few or many times, or a class if the clone is expanded.

v_call: TRBV24-1; j_call: TRBJ2-5; d_call: TRBD1; clone_size: once; cdr3_nt: TGTGCCACCAGTGATAAGGACAGGGCATACAAAGAGACCCAGTACTTC; cdr3_aa: CATSDKDRAYKETQYF
v_call: TRBV25-1; j_call: TRBJ2-3; d_call: NA; clone_size: NA; cdr3_nt: TGTGCCAGCAGCTCCCCAGGGAATGCAGATACGCAGTATTTT; cdr3_aa: CASSSPGNADTQYF
v_call: TRBV2; j_call: TRBJ2-1; d_call: TRBD1; clone_size: NA; cdr3_nt: TGTGCCAGCGGACGATGGGACAGACCGGGACCCCCCTCGGATGAGCAGTTCTTC; cdr3_aa: CASGRWDRPGPPSDEQFF
v_call: TRBV28; j_call: TRBJ1-5; d_call: TRBD1; clone_size: NA; cdr3_nt: TGTGCCAGCAGGGACAGGGGGCTCTATCAGCCCCAGCATTTT; cdr3_aa: CASRDRGLYQPQHF
v_call: TRBV10-3; j_call: TRBJ1-5; d_call: TRBD1; clone_size: NA; cdr3_nt: TGTGCCTCCGGGACAGGCAATCAGCCCCAGCATTTT; cdr3_aa: CASGTGNQPQHF
v_call: TRBV5-1; j_call: TRBJ1-1; d_call: TRBD1; clone_size: NA; cdr3_nt: TGCGCCAGCAGCGTGACAGGGGGCACTGAAGCTTTCTTT; cdr3_aa: CASSVTGGTEAFF
v_call: TRBV9; j_call: TRBJ2-5; d_call: TRBD1; clone_size: NA; cdr3_nt: TGTGCCAGCAGCCCCCGGGACAGGGGGCGGTGGGAGACCCAGTACTTC; cdr3_aa: CASSPRDRGRWETQYF
v_call: TRBV11-2; j_call: TRBJ2-6; d_call: TRBD1; clone_size: NA; cdr3_nt: TGTGCCAGCAGCGGCGGACAGGCAGACAGGTTGACTTTC; cdr3_aa: CASSGGQADRLTF
v_call: TRBV7-9; j_call: TRBJ2-7; d_call: NA; clone_size: NA; cdr3_nt: TGTGCCAGCAGCTTATTTTTGGGGGCTCAGTACGAGCAGTACTTC; cdr3_aa: CASSLFLGAQYEQYF
v_call: TRBV5-8; j_call: TRBJ2-1; d_call: NA; clone_size: NA; cdr3_nt: TGTGCCAGCAGCTTGGTCGCCACTGGCTACAATGAGCAGTTCTTC; cdr3_aa: CASSLVATGYNEQFF
v_call: TRBV10-3; j_call: TRBJ1-5; d_call: TRBD1; clone_size: NA; cdr3_nt: TGTGCCATCAGTGCGGACAGGAGTCAGCCCCAGCATTTT; cdr3_aa: CAISADRSQPQHF
v_call: TRBV7-6; j_call: TRBJ2-7; d_call: NA; clone_size: NA; cdr3_nt: TGTGCCAGCAGCCAACAGACAGGCCCGCATGGGGAGCAGTACTTC; cdr3_aa: CASSQQTGPHGEQYF
v_call: TRBV2; j_call: TRBJ2-7; d_call: TRBD1; clone_size: few; cdr3_nt: TGTGCCAGCAGTGAGACGGGACAGGCTTCGGGCGAGCAGTACTTC; cdr3_aa: CASSETGQASGEQYF
v_call: TRBV5-5; j_call: TRBJ1-4; d_call: TRBD1; clone_size: NA; cdr3_nt: TGTGCCAGCAGCCCTCGGGGACAGGGCGGTGAAAAACTGTTTTTT; cdr3_aa: CASSPRGQGGEKLFF
v_call: TRBV30; j_call: TRBJ1-1; d_call: TRBD1; clone_size: NA; cdr3_nt: TGTGCCTGGAGTAAGGGGACAGTGAGCCCTGAAGCTTTCTTT; cdr3_aa: CAWSKGTVSPEAFF
v_call: TRBV9; j_call: TRBJ2-1; d_call: TRBD2; clone_size: NA; cdr3_nt: TGTGCCAGCAGCGCCGCCCTCACTAGCGGGAGTTTTGGTTATGAGCAGTTCTTC; cdr3_aa: CASSAALTSGSFGYEQFF
v_call: TRBV5-6; j_call: TRBJ2-1; d_call: TRBD2; clone_size: NA; cdr3_nt: TGTGCCAGCAGCTTGGAACTCGCGGGAGAGAGCAATGAGCAGTTCTTC; cdr3_aa: CASSLELAGESNEQFF
v_call: TRBV30; j_call: TRBJ1-5; d_call: NA; clone_size: NA; cdr3_nt: TGTGCCTGGAGTACAGGGTCGGGTCAGCCCCAGCATTTT; cdr3_aa: CAWSTGSGQPQHF
v_call: TRBV7-6; j_call: TRBJ2-5; d_call: NA; clone_size: NA; cdr3_nt: TGTGCCAGCAGCTTATTACCAGGTTCCCAAGAGACCCAGTACTTC; cdr3_aa: CASSLLPGSQETQYF
v_call: TRBV2; j_call: TRBJ2-2; d_call: NA; clone_size: NA; cdr3_nt: TGTGCCAGCAGTCCCGGGACTCCTGACACCGGGGAGCTGTTTTTT; cdr3_aa: CASSPGTPDTGELFF
v_call: TRBV30; j_call: TRBJ2-5; d_call: TRBD1; clone_size: NA; cdr3_nt: TGTGCCTGGAGTGAATATGGGACAGGGGGAGAGACCCAGTACTTC; cdr3_aa: CAWSEYGTGGETQYF
v_call: TRBV7-3; j_call: TRBJ1-2; d_call: TRBD1; clone_size: few; cdr3_nt: TGTGCCAGCAGCTTAGCACCGGGACAGGGGGCGATTTATGGCTACACCTTC; cdr3_aa: CASSLAPGQGAIYGYTF
v_call: TRBV4-1; j_call: TRBJ2-1; d_call: NA; clone_size: few; cdr3_nt: TGCGCCAGCAGCCAAGAGGCGGCGGGGACGAGCTCCTACAATGAGCAGTTCTTC; cdr3_aa: CASSQEAAGTSSYNEQFF
v_call: TRBV9; j_call: TRBJ2-1; d_call: NA; clone_size: NA; cdr3_nt: TGTGCCAGCAGCGCCGGACAGAACTACAATGAGCAGTTCTTC; cdr3_aa: CASSAGQNYNEQFF
v_call: TRBV30; j_call: TRBJ2-1; d_call: NA; clone_size: NA; cdr3_nt: TGTGCCTGGACCCCGAGCCCAAATGAGCAGTTCTTC; cdr3_aa: CAWTPSPNEQFF
v_call: TRBV6-5; j_call: TRBJ1-5; d_call: NA; clone_size: once; cdr3_nt: TGTGCCAGCAGTTCTGTTCCCTCAGGTCAGCCCCAGCATTTT; cdr3_aa: CASSSVPSGQPQHF